Below are 15 T cell receptor beta chains sequenced from a single sample in a study of prognosis after radiotherapy for stage I lung cancer. TCR beta CDR3 was amplified from genomic DNA by two-round multiplex PCR. Initially, in first-round PCR, primers specific to each TRBV and TRBJ gene were used. TCRdb independently ran MiXCR on the multiplex PCR reads; one entry per CDR3 protein. The sample gives about 17,000 distinct CDR3 sequences, over 25% of which show up once; about a third is in the top ten. The source material was PBMCs, sampled before or after stereotactic body radiation therapy (not recorded which). These receptors originate from a donor aged 50 or older with non-small cell lung cancer.

The chain is built from TRBV6-2 or TRBV6-3 and TRBJ2-3, with 8 nucleotides matching TRBD2. This CDR3 contains 17 residues. Germline V CDR1 and CDR2: MNHEY, SVGEGT. V lost 0 bases and J lost 3; bases outside the gene matches: 8. CDR3 nucleotides: TGTGCCAGCAGTTACTCTACTAGCGGAGAGAGAACAGATACGCAGTATTTT. It codes for CASSYSTSGERTDTQYF.

This clonotype was recorded many times. This rearrangement joins TRBV2 to TRBJ1-4; D is uncertain. The CDR3 extends over 15 amino acids. The V and J ends lost 3 bases and 0 bases respectively, with 8 bases between them. The germline gives CDR1 SNHLY, CDR2 FYNNEI. This CDR3 reads CASSETPATNEKLFF. The CDR3 DNA is TGTGCCAGCAGTGAGACACCTGCAACTAATGAAAAACTGTTTTTT.

This clonotype was counted at least ten times. V is TRBV15 and J is TRBJ2-6; TRBD1 matches at 10 bases. This CDR3 is built from 16 residues. Looked up from germline, CDR1 is LNHNV and CDR2 is YYDKDF (reference sequence). V lost 3 bases and J lost 3; bases outside the gene matches: 2. The CDR3 sequence: CATSRDRGNGANVLTF. CDR3 nucleotide sequence: TGTGCCACCAGCAGGGACAGGGGGAATGGGGCCAACGTCCTGACTTTC.

This clonotype was seen at least ten times. The chain is built from TRBV5-1 and TRBJ1-1, with D possibly TRBD1 on 5 matching bases. This CDR3 is 14 amino acids long. V lost 5 bases and J 4 bases, leaving 15 bases between the germline ends. The germline CDR1 and CDR2 sequences are SGHRS and YFSETQ. The CDR3 nucleotides read TGCGCCAGCAGTAATATCGACGGGGGCACTGAAGCTTTCTTT. Translating it yields CASSNIDGGTEAFF.

As for this clonotype: One end of the junction varies from germline; a read error may be responsible. The chain combines TRBV6-4 with TRBJ1-1; 10 bases agree with TRBD1. Germline CDR1 and CDR2: MRHNA and SNTAGT. CDR3 size: 18 residues. The chain's CDR3 is CSSSAVWGGQGIGTEAFF. Written as DNA, the CDR3 is TGTTCCAGCAGTGCCGTCTGGGGGGGACAGGGGATCGGGACTGAAGCTTTCTTT.

This clonotype appeared many times. This sequence joins TRBV12-3 or TRBV12-4 and TRBJ2-7; D gene uncertain. The CDR3 runs 13 residues. V lost 5 bases to trimming and J lost 1 base, with 9 bases between them. The chain's CDR3 is CASSTTGSYEQYF. DNA for the CDR3: TGTGCCAGCAGTACTACTGGGTCCTACGAGCAGTACTTC.

This clonotype was detected many times. The V gene is TRBV27, the J gene TRBJ2-2; no reliable D call. Looked up from germline, CDR1 is MNHEY and CDR2 is SMNVEV (reference sequence). Trimming stripped 2 bases from V and 4 bases from J, with 20 bases between. The CDR3 is 18 amino acids. The CDR3 sequence: CASSLGSTGFEITGELFF. The CDR3 DNA sequence: TGTGCCAGCAGTTTAGGATCGACGGGTTTTGAGATCACCGGGGAGCTGTTTTTT.

The table lists this clonotype with many counts. V is TRBV6-5 and J is TRBJ2-2; 7 bases agree with TRBD2. This CDR3 region has 16 residues. Looked up from germline, CDR1 is MNHEY and CDR2 is SVGAGI. The ends lost 2 bases at V and 1 base at J; junction bases unmatched: 4. The CDR3 DNA sequence: TGTGCCAGCAGTTACGTCGGGAGGTGGAACACCGGGGAGCTGTTTTTT. It is translated as CASSYVGRWNTGELFF.

In this sample, this clonotype turned up many times. The chain is built from TRBV28 and TRBJ2-5, with D perhaps assigned TRBD1 or TRBD2 (6 bases each). V was pared by 2 bases and J by 5 bases, with 15 bases between. The germline gives CDR1 MDHEN, CDR2 SYDVKM. The CDR3 length is 15 residues. CDR3: CASSLGGGSQETQYF. The CDR3, as DNA: TGTGCCAGCAGTTTAGGAGGGGGGTCGCAGGAGACCCAGTACTTC. The full variable domain, rest sourced from reference TRBV28 and TRBJ2-5, is DVKVTQSSRYLVKRTGEKVFLECVQDMDHENMFWYRQDPGLGLRLIYFSYDVKMKEKGDIPEGYSVSREKKERFSLILESASTNQTSMYLCASSLGGGSQETQYFGPGTRLLVL.

This clonotype was recorded many times. The chain is built from TRBV9 and TRBJ2-3; 11 positions match TRBD2. This CDR3 has 16 residues. The trim removed 3 bases at V and 9 bases at J, leaving 12 bases unmatched. In germline, CDR1 is SGDLS, CDR2 YYNGEE. The CDR3 here is CASSAQTSGGVGTQYF. The DNA for the CDR3 is TGTGCCAGCAGCGCCCAAACTAGCGGGGGCGTCGGGACGCAGTATTTT.

This clonotype turned up a few times. CDR3 in DNA: TGCGCCAGCAGCCCGATTATAAGGGGATCCACCGCCGGGGAGCTGTTTTTT. Amino acids: CASSPIIRGSTAGELFF. The chain is built from TRBV4-1 and TRBJ2-2; D is possibly TRBD1 (5 bases). The CDR3 sequence is 17 residues long. V was cut by 4 bases and J by 6 bases, with 21 bases left in between. Germline V gene data show CDR1 as MGHRA and CDR2 as YSYEKL.

This clonotype was picked up many times. V gene TRBV6-1 combines with J gene TRBJ2-7; D is unclear. Per the germline V gene, CDR1 is MNHNS and CDR2 is SASEGT. Trimming cost V 2 bases and J 4 bases, with 9 bases left between them. This CDR3 is 13 amino acids long. CDR3 nucleotides: TGTGCCAGCAGTGAAATCCGTGTTTACGAGCAGTACTTC. This translates into CASSEIRVYEQYF.

This clonotype was seen repeatedly, ten times or more. The chain uses TRBV19 and TRBJ2-2, with TRBD2 matching 14 bases. J gave up 7 bases and V 5 bases, and 9 bases lay outside the gene matches. The length of the CDR3 is 17 residues. CDR1 is LNHDA, CDR2 SQIVND, per germline (reference sequence). CDR3 loop: CASSSTSGRAKDGELFF. The CDR3 DNA is TGTGCCAGTAGTTCGACTAGCGGGAGGGCCAAAGACGGGGAGCTGTTTTTT.

In its sample, this clonotype was seen many times. V gene TRBV28 combines with J gene TRBJ2-5; 10 bases line up with TRBD1. The CDR3 is 15 residues long. The ends lost 5 bases at V and 3 bases at J; junction bases unmatched: 6. In germline, CDR1 is MDHEN, CDR2 SYDVKM. This CDR3 is CASSRPGTGEETQYF. The CDR3 DNA reads TGTGCCAGCAGTCGCCCCGGGACAGGGGAAGAGACCCAGTACTTC. The complete variable domain, with remaining parts taken from reference TRBV28 and TRBJ2-5, reads DVKVTQSSRYLVKRTGEKVFLECVQDMDHENMFWYRQDPGLGLRLIYFSYDVKMKEKGDIPEGYSVSREKKERFSLILESASTNQTSMYLCASSRPGTGEETQYFGPGTRLLVL.

This clonotype has at least ten counts. V is TRBV5-5 and J is TRBJ2-2; TRBD2 matches at 8 bases. With 1 base clipped from V and 2 bases from J, the junction kept 4 bases outside the gene matches. CDR3 length: 16 residues. Germline V gives CDR1 SGHKS, CDR2 YYEKEE (reference sequence). The DNA of the CDR3 is TGTGCCAGCAGCTTGTTAGCGGGGTACAACACCGGGGAGCTGTTTTTT. It is translated as CASSLLAGYNTGELFF. Full variable domain (remainder filled in from reference TRBV5-5 and TRBJ2-2): DAGVTQSPTHLIKTRGQQVTLRCSPISGHKSVSWYQQVLGQGPQFIFQYYEKEERGRGNFPDRFSARQFPNYSSELNVNALLLGDSALYLCASSLLAGYNTGELFFGEGSRLTVL.